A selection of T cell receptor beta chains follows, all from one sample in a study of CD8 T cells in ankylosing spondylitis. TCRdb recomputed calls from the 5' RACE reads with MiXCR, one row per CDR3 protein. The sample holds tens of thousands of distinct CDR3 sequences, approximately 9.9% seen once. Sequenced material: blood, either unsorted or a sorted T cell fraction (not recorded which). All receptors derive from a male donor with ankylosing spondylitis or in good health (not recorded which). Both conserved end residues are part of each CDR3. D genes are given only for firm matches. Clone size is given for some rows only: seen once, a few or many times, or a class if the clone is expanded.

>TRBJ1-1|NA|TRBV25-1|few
CASSEVDNTEAFF
TGTGCCAGCAGTGAAGTCGACAACACTGAAGCTTTCTTT
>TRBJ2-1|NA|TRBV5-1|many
CASSAGMEHNEQFF
TGCGCCAGCAGCGCCGGGATGGAGCACAATGAGCAGTTCTTC
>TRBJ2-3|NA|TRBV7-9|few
CASSLASDTDTQYF
TGTGCCAGCAGCTTAGCGTCGGACACAGATACGCAGTATTTT
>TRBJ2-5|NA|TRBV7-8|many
CASSLEGSGQETQYF
TGTGCCAGCAGCTTAGAAGGGAGCGGTCAAGAGACCCAGTACTTC
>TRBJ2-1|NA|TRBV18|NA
CASSPQTRGNEQFF
TGTGCCAGCTCACCACAAACTAGGGGCAATGAGCAGTTCTTC
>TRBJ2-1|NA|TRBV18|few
CASSPPTGDEQFF
TGTGCCAGCTCACCACCTACGGGTGATGAGCAGTTCTTC
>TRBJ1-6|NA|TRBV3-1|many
CASSQGPGYNSPLHF
TGTGCCAGCAGCCAGGGGCCAGGATATAATTCACCCCTCCACTTT
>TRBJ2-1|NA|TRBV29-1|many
CSGRLDDEQFF
TGCAGCGGGAGACTAGACGATGAGCAGTTCTTC
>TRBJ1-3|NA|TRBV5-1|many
CASSLGNGNTIYF
TGCGCCAGCAGCTTGGGGAATGGAAACACCATATATTTT
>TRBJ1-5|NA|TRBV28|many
CASTIRDNQPQHF
TGTGCCAGCACCATCAGAGACAATCAGCCCCAGCATTTT
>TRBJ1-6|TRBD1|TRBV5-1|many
CASSLEGPGGNSPLHF
TGCGCCAGCAGCTTGGAAGGGCCAGGGGGCAATTCACCCCTCCACTTT
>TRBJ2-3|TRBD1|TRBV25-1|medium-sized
CASDGAGGETDTQYF
TGTGCCAGCGATGGCGCAGGGGGCGAGACAGATACGCAGTATTTT
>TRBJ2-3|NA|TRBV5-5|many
CASKRDTGRDTQYF
TGTGCCAGCAAACGGGACACAGGGCGAGATACGCAGTATTTT
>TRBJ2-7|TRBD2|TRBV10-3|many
CAISLTGTSGGTFSYEQYF
TGTGCCATCAGCTTAACCGGGACTAGCGGGGGGACCTTCTCCTACGAGCAGTACTTC
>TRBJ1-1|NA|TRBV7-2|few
CASSSPGARSMKAFF
TGTGCCAGCAGCTCGCCGGGGGCGCGGTCTATGAAAGCTTTCTTT
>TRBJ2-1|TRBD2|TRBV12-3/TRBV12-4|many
CASSHGRVLDEQFF
TGTGCCAGCAGTCATGGGAGGGTCCTCGATGAGCAGTTCTTC
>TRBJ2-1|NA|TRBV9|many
CASSIGKGYSYNEQFF
TGTGCCAGCAGCATAGGGAAGGGTTACTCCTACAATGAGCAGTTCTTC
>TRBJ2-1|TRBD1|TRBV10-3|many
CAIKGQGGNEQFF
TGTGCCATCAAGGGACAGGGGGGCAATGAGCAGTTCTTC
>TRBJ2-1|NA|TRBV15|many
CATSRDNGPSSYNEQFF
TGTGCCACCAGCAGAGATAATGGCCCTAGCTCCTACAATGAGCAGTTCTTC
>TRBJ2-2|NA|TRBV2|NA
CASSVASANTGELFF
TGTGCCAGCAGTGTTGCGAGCGCGAACACCGGGGAGCTGTTTTTT